This note documents a single T cell receptor beta chain sequence. Its antigen is unidentified. Using unique molecular identifiers, the investigators prepared the TCRbeta library. From the PCR reads, TCRdb called clonotypes with MiXCR, one entry per CDR3 protein. This sample yields 780,000 or so distinct CDR3 sequences, of which roughly 16% are seen a single time; around 4.5% belongs to the top ten. This specimen comes from a study of T-cell reconstitution after alpha-beta-depleted transplantation in children. General observations from the study: At day 60, the high TCRbeta diversity found in some patients originated from recipient T cells and thymic progenitors that had survived. Several hundred expanded graft clones reportedly supplied alpha-beta T cells about two months after transplant. Newly made T cells mostly supplied T-cell counts and diversity one year after transplant.

The germline V and J ends were trimmed by 8 bases and 9 bases, with 16 bases remaining between them. Germline V gives CDR1 MNHEY, CDR2 SMNVEV (reference sequence). CDR3 length: 13 residues. The chain uses TRBV27 and TRBJ2-2; D not resolved. The TCR originated in a male patient aged 10 to 17 who had a stem cell transplant for acute lymphoblastic leukemia, so the T cells may come from the graft donor. The starting material was PBMCs, mostly from graft donor cells, obtained 360 days after TCRalphabeta/CD19-depleted stem cell transplant. CDR3 sequence reads: CASGTNPSWELFF. In nucleotides, the CDR3 is TGTGCCAGCGGCACCAACCCCTCCTGGGAGCTGTTTTTT.